The 11 T cell receptor beta chains presented below share a single source sample, sequenced in a study of molecular identifiers for immune sequencing clone quantification. Each CDR3 protein is one row after TCRdb ran MiXCR on the PCR reads. The sample yields some 590,000 distinct CDR3 sequences, roughly 27% seen once. Sequencing was carried out using naive CD8+ T cells from blood, with Jurkat cell RNA spiked in. The subset here: FACS-sorted CD8+CD4-CCR7+CD45RA+ naive T cells. Source of these receptors: a human donor in good health. Some libraries in this study had Jurkat cell RNA spiked in.

Note on this clonotype: A much larger clone differs from this one at a single base, so this may be a read error. The chain uses TRBV20-1 and TRBJ2-3, with D possibly matching TRBD1 (7 bases). Trimming left V 0 bases short and J 5 bases short, with 15 bases between. The CDR3 totals 15 residues. Germline values: CDR1 DFQATT, CDR2 SNEGSKA (reference sequence). The CDR3 region is CSAREGQGGQDTQYF. The CDR3 DNA follows: TGCAGTGCTAGAGAAGGTCAGGGGGGCCAAGATACGCAGTATTTT.

On this clonotype: One end of the junction is discordant with germline, which a read error may explain. This chain connects TRBV4-3 to TRBJ1-5; D is ambiguous. This CDR3 has 16 amino acids. Germline V gives CDR1 LGHNA, CDR2 YSLEER. The DNA for the CDR3 is TGCGCCGGCAGCCAAGATCGCGGGTATAGCAATCAGCCCCAGCATTTT. This sequence encodes CAGSQDRGYSNQPQHF.

Remarks on this clonotype: A read error may produce the germline difference seen at one junction end. The chain has TRBV11-3 and TRBJ2-1; D perhaps matches TRBD2 (6 bases). This CDR3 has 17 amino acids. In germline, CDR1 is SGHNT, CDR2 YENEEA. CDR3 amino acids: CARSFHVGEVSYNEQFF. The CDR3 DNA is TGTGCCCGCAGCTTTCATGTGGGGGAGGTCTCCTACAATGAGCAGTTCTTC.

The chain has TRBV18 and TRBJ2-7; TRBD2 is a possible D gene (5 bases). The germline V and J ends were trimmed by 0 bases and 2 bases, with 17 bases remaining between them. The CDR3 runs to 17 residues. CDR1 is KGHSH and CDR2 is LQKENI in the germline V gene. CDR3 nucleotides: TGTGCCAGCTCACCACCGATTGTCGGGATAGCAACCTACGAGCAGTACTTC. It translates to CASSPPIVGIATYEQYF.

With respect to this clonotype: A much more abundant neighbour one base away suggests this may be a read error. CDR3: CAGRTADWEQYF. The DNA for the CDR3 is TGTGCCGGCCGGACAGCCGATTGGGAGCAGTACTTC. The rearrangement links TRBV28 to TRBJ2-7; tentatively, D is TRBD1 (6 bases). This CDR3 spans 12 amino acids. The germline gives CDR1 MDHEN, CDR2 SYDVKM. The V and J ends lost 11 bases and 7 bases respectively, with 18 bases between them.

This clonotype was seen ten or more times. As the CDR3 is not closed by the conserved phenylalanine or tryptophan, this likely results from a read error. No DNA is shown, since the ends of the CDR3 on it are uncertain; the CDR3 is the one TCRdb lists. The rearrangement uses TRBV6-2 or TRBV6-3 and TRBJ2-4; the table's D call, TRBD2, was not checked against the DNA. The germline V gene has CDR1 MNHEY and CDR2 SVGEGT. 12 amino acids form the CDR3, both terminal residues included. Here the CDR3 reads CASSHTSGHSSY.

This clonotype occurred a few times. The J gene is TRBJ2-4, the V gene TRBV20-1, with 13 nucleotides matching TRBD2. In germline, CDR1 is DFQATT, CDR2 SNEGSKA (reference sequence). After removal of 5 bases from V and 3 bases from J, the junction contained 10 bases not matched to a gene. The CDR3 covers 17 residues. CDR3 amino acids: CSAAPGLAGRDKNIQYF. DNA of the CDR3: TGCAGTGCTGCGCCGGGACTAGCGGGGCGGGACAAAAACATTCAGTACTTC.

This chain links TRBV5-1 with TRBJ2-1; 8 bases are a match to TRBD1. There are 16 residues in the CDR3. Germline V lookup: CDR1 SGHRS, CDR2 YFSETQ. The trim removed 5 bases at V and 5 bases at J, leaving 12 bases unmatched. This chain's CDR3 is CASRQSGTGRNNEQFF. DNA for the CDR3: TGCGCCAGCAGACAATCCGGGACAGGAAGAAACAATGAGCAGTTCTTC.

This clonotype occurred many times. This chain links TRBV20-1 with TRBJ2-7, with 9 bases fitting TRBD1. This CDR3 comprises 14 residues. In germline, CDR1 is DFQATT, CDR2 SNEGSKA (reference sequence). V shed 3 bases, J shed 2 bases, and the junction held 5 bases outside the gene matches. In nucleotides, the CDR3 is TGCAGTGCTAGCACAGGGGGCAGGACCTACGAGCAGTACTTC. It translates to CSASTGGRTYEQYF.

At least ten counts were recorded for this clonotype. The chain is built from TRBV12-3 or TRBV12-4 and TRBJ1-6, with 7 bases fitting TRBD1. The CDR3 sequence is 16 residues long. The trim removed 6 bases at V and 1 base at J, leaving 6 bases unmatched. Here the CDR3 DNA reads TGTGCCAGCAGCGAGACAGGGTCATCCTATAATTCACCCCTCCACTTT. Protein: CASSETGSSYNSPLHF.

As concerns this clonotype: A much larger clone sits a single nucleotide away, making a read error possible. This chain uses TRBV19 with TRBJ2-2, with D possibly being TRBD1 or TRBD2 (5 bases each). The CDR3 runs to 16 residues. The germline gives CDR1 LNHDA, CDR2 SQIVND (reference sequence). CDR3 coding DNA: TGTGCCAGTAGTGTGGTCCGGGACGGCAACACCGGGGAGCTGCTTTTT. Its translation is CASSVVRDGNTGELLF.